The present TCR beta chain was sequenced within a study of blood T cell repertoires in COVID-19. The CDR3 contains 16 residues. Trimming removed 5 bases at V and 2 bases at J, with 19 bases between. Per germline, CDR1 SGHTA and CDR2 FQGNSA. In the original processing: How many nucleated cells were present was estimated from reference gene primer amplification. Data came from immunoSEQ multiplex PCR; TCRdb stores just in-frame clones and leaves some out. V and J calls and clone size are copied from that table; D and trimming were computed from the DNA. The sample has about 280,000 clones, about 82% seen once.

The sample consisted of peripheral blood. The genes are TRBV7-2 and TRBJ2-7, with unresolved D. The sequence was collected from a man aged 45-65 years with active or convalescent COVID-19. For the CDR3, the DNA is TGTGCCAGCAGCCCTTATTCCCACAGATCAACCTACGAGCAGTACTTC. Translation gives CASSPYSHRSTYEQYF.